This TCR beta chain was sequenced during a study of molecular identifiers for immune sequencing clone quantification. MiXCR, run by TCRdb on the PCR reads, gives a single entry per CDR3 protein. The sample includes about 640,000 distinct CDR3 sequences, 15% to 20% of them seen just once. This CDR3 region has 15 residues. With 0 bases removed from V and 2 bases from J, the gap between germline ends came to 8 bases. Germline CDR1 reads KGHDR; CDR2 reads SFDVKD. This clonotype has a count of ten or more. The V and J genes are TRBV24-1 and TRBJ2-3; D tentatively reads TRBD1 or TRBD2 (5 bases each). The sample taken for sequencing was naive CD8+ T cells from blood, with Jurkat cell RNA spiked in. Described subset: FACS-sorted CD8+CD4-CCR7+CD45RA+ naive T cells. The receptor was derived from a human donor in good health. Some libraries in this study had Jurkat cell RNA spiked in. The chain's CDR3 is CATSDLPGTTDTQYF. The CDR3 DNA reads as TGTGCCACCAGTGATTTGCCCGGGACCACAGATACGCAGTATTTT.